A single T cell receptor (beta chain) is shown here with its context. This clone was picked up a small number of times. Its antigen has not been determined. No base quality information exists; no much larger clone differs at one position. TCRbeta CDR3 regions were amplified from genomic DNA by means of the immunoSEQ Assay, a bias-controlled multiplex PCR. Processing in the source paper ran as follows. The number of nucleated cells in each sample was estimated from the amplification of reference gene primers within the assay. To quantify the absolute abundance of each unique TCRbeta CDR3 rearrangement, sequence reads were collapsed and filtered. For each sample, productive Simpson clonality was calculated by taking the square root of Simpson's diversity index across productive rearrangements. TCRdb provides this immuneACCESS table in a form limited to in-frame rearrangements. Some clones are lacking; in checked studies, under half of them reflect an unresolved V gene, and why the rest are absent is not known. The V and J calls and clone size are taken from that table; D and trimming were inferred from the DNA. Here the sample has 120,000 or so clones; around 77% occur a single time. The ten most abundant clones make up 7.9% of the sample.

The source of the sample is a study of blood T cell repertoires in COVID-19 (dated by TCRdb to about 2020). As for the study more broadly: Collaborator samples came from the United States, Italy and Spain and covered acute and convalescent phases of COVID-19. A freely available public database, intended as a resource for researchers studying the immune response to SARS-CoV-2, is where the repertoires were released. Where available, HLA class I and class II types were taken from metadata supplied by the sample provider and were not determined by assay-based typing. The prospective study material was composed of cDNA or gDNA derived from T cells, B-cell-depleted T cells, or PBMCs. Samples came from the ongoing ImmuneRACE study (first 160 participants) plus 1,254 subjects from 6 global collaborators. Sample metadata almost always included a de-identified subject ID, COVID-19 status, age in years and sex. The dataset comprised deeply sampled blood TCRbeta repertoires from subjects exposed to, actively infected with, or recovered from COVID-19.

Whole blood was collected in K2EDTA tubes by collaborating institutions according to the institutions' own protocols. Collaborator samples were shipped for TCRbeta analysis as frozen whole blood, isolated PBMCs, or DNA extracted from either sample type. On the study overall, not on this receptor specifically: Clinical and demographic metadata were provided uncurated, with the amount varying by source and participant.

Source material: peripheral blood. The receptor's source is a human donor in a cohort sampled during active COVID-19.

The CDR3 loop reads CASSRRGEQFF. The nucleotide sequence is given as TGTGCCAGCAGTCGCCGGGGGGAGCAGTTCTTC. Rearrangement joined TRBV12-3 or TRBV12-4 to TRBJ2-1, with TRBD2 as a weak D call on 6 bases. From the cysteine up to the phenylalanine, the CDR3 has a length of 11 residues. Only the CDR3 DNA is retained, 33 bases long and in frame from the first base. V is pared back by 5 bases and J by 10 bases, with 9 bases lying between the germline termini.